The 26 T cell receptor beta chains below come from one sample, sequenced in a study. Adaptor-ligated barcode primers were used to amplify TRBV12-4/TRBJ1-2 clonotypes. MiXCR, applied by TCRdb to the multiplex PCR reads, yields one record per CDR3 protein. Of approximately 1,300 distinct CDR3 sequences in the sample, approximately 33% were seen once. The sequenced sample was memory CD4+ T cells sorted from blood. The subset here: memory CD4+ T cells, CD4+CD45RO+CD25-. All receptors come from a female donor with breast cancer.

By sample share, this clonotype is medium-sized. The V call is TRBV12-3 or TRBV12-4, the J call TRBJ1-2; 7 bases map to TRBD1. After removal of 5 bases from V and 8 bases from J, the junction contained 14 bases not matched to a gene. The CDR3 contains 15 residues. This CDR3 is CASSPGTVRADGYTF. In DNA form, the CDR3 reads TGTGCCAGCAGTCCCGGGACAGTGAGGGCCGACGGCTACACCTTC.

This clonotype was picked up a small number of times. The rearrangement uses TRBV12-3 or TRBV12-4 and TRBJ1-2, with 9 bases that match TRBD1. The CDR3 is 13 residues long. Trimming cost V 6 bases and J 3 bases; bases outside gene matches: 2. The CDR3 loop is CASRRDRDYGYTF. The CDR3 DNA reads as TGTGCCAGCAGACGGGACAGGGACTATGGCTACACCTTC.

The CDR3 loop reads CASSASDRGGYGYTF. The DNA of the CDR3 is TGTGCCAGCAGTGCTTCGGACAGGGGAGGCTATGGCTACACCTTC. This chain links TRBV12-3 or TRBV12-4 with TRBJ1-2; 9 bases match TRBD1. V shed 5 bases and J 4 bases; nucleotides not matched to a gene: 8. CDR3 length: 15 amino acids.

By its share, this clonotype is medium-sized. The chain is built from TRBV12-3 or TRBV12-4 and TRBJ1-2, with D possibly TRBD1 on 5 matching bases. Trimming removed 7 bases from V and 5 bases from J, with 14 bases in between. The CDR3 is made up of 13 amino acids. The DNA of the CDR3 is TGTGCCAGCACCAGGGACCTCCTATATGGCTACACCTTC. Translation: CASTRDLLYGYTF.

By proportion, this clonotype is large (0.1 to 1%). This chain joins TRBV12-3 or TRBV12-4 and TRBJ1-2; D call uncertain. This CDR3 is built from 12 residues. Trimming shortened V by 5 bases and J by 2 bases, and 6 bases separated the two germline ends. The CDR3 DNA reads as TGTGCCAGCAGTGTACAGAACTATGGCTACACCTTC. It yields the protein CASSVQNYGYTF.

The J gene is TRBJ1-2, the V gene TRBV12-3 or TRBV12-4; D ambiguous. The length of the CDR3 is 14 residues. V was clipped by 7 bases and J by 4 bases, with 16 bases between them. CDR3 protein: CASIMGRRIYGYTF. CDR3 sequence (DNA): TGTGCCAGCATAATGGGCAGGCGAATCTATGGCTACACCTTC.

This clonotype ranks as large (0.1 to 1%). The CDR3 reads CASSSGTGRDYGYTF. In nucleotides, the CDR3 is TGTGCCAGCAGTTCCGGGACAGGTCGCGACTATGGCTACACCTTC. This chain links TRBV12-3 or TRBV12-4 with TRBJ1-2, with TRBD1 identical over 8 bases. Losses at the gene ends were 4 bases for V and 3 bases for J; bases not matched to a gene: 7. This CDR3 contains 15 residues.

This clonotype is deemed large. The V gene is TRBV12-3 or TRBV12-4, the J gene TRBJ1-2, with D possibly matching TRBD1 (5 bases). Trimming removed 6 bases at V and 8 bases at J, with 13 bases between. The CDR3 loop spans 12 amino acids. CDR3 sequence: CASSYRPLGYTF. CDR3 sequence (DNA): TGTGCCAGCAGCTACAGGCCGTTGGGCTACACCTTC.

The V gene is TRBV12-3 or TRBV12-4, the J gene TRBJ1-2; 7 nucleotides line up with TRBD1. CDR3 length: 13 residues. Trimming at V came to 5 bases and at J to 2 bases, leaving 2 bases not matched to a gene. The CDR3 protein is CASSPGQNYGYTF. CDR3 coding DNA: TGTGCCAGCAGTCCGGGACAGAACTATGGCTACACCTTC.

This clonotype occurred many times. This chain links TRBV12-3 or TRBV12-4 with TRBJ1-2, with 9 bases matching TRBD1. Germline trimming cut 5 bases from V and 8 bases from J; bases unmatched to any gene: 6. The CDR3 covers 13 residues. CDR3 region: CASSLGQGGGYTF. In nucleotides, the CDR3 is TGTGCCAGCAGTCTGGGACAGGGCGGCGGCTACACCTTC.

This clonotype is classed as medium-sized (0.01 to 0.1%). The V and J genes are TRBV12-3 or TRBV12-4 and TRBJ1-2; the D gene is possibly TRBD1 (6 bases). The CDR3 is 13 residues long. Trimming left V 6 bases short and J 7 bases short, with 15 bases between. This chain's CDR3 is CASRETGGSGYTF. As DNA, the CDR3 is TGTGCCAGCAGAGAGACAGGAGGATCTGGCTACACCTTC.

Sample share makes this clonotype large. The chain employs TRBV12-3 or TRBV12-4 and TRBJ1-2; D unresolved. With 3 bases removed from V and 14 bases from J, the gap between germline ends came to 19 bases. CDR3 length: 13 residues. As DNA, the CDR3 is TGTGCCAGCAGTTTCGGCCTAACTATGGCTTCGACCTTC. This sequence encodes CASSFGLTMASTF.

This clonotype was seen only a few times. This chain links TRBV12-3 or TRBV12-4 with TRBJ1-2; D is possibly TRBD1 (6 bases). Trimming cost V 7 bases and J 6 bases, with 12 bases left between them. The CDR3 loop spans 12 amino acids. The CDR3 bases are TGTGCCAGCACCTGGGACATGGATGGCTACACCTTC. Protein: CASTWDMDGYTF.

This clonotype is labeled as medium-sized. The chain couples TRBV12-3 or TRBV12-4 to TRBJ1-2, with D possibly matching TRBD1 (5 bases). The V end lost 6 bases, the J end lost 1 base, and 12 bases lay between the germline ends. The CDR3 covers 14 residues. The CDR3, as DNA: TGTGCCAGCAGCCCAGGGCCCCATAACTATGGCTACACCTTC. It codes for CASSPGPHNYGYTF.

The V call is TRBV12-3 or TRBV12-4, the J call TRBJ1-2; 10 bases align to TRBD1. The junction had 6 bases not matched to a gene; V was cut back by 6 bases and J by 5 bases. The CDR3 is made up of 14 amino acids. The CDR3 DNA reads as TGTGCCAGCAGCCGCCAGGGACAGGGGTATGGCTACACCTTC. Amino acids: CASSRQGQGYGYTF.

The count of this clonotype is one. The gene calls are TRBV12-3 or TRBV12-4 and TRBJ1-2, with 7 bases aligning to TRBD1. Losses at the gene ends were 5 bases for V and 2 bases for J; bases not matched to a gene: 2. The CDR3 sequence is 13 residues long. As DNA, the CDR3 is TGTGCCAGCAGTACGGGACAGAACTATGGCTACACCTTC. It codes for CASSTGQNYGYTF.

This chain joins TRBV12-3 or TRBV12-4 and TRBJ1-2; 9 nucleotides agree with TRBD1. The CDR3 is 13 amino acids. The junction had 6 bases not matched to a gene; V was cut back by 6 bases and J by 7 bases. The CDR3 is CASRSGQGSGYTF. CDR3 DNA sequence: TGTGCCAGCAGGTCGGGACAGGGATCTGGCTACACCTTC.

This chain links TRBV12-3 or TRBV12-4 with TRBJ1-2; D is possibly TRBD1 (6 bases). Trimming shortened V by 9 bases and J by 4 bases, and 21 bases separated the two germline ends. The CDR3 runs 15 residues. The CDR3 DNA sequence: TGTGCCAGTGCCAGCGGGACACAGAAAAGCTATGGCTACACCTTC. Translated: CASASGTQKSYGYTF.

The chain couples TRBV12-3 or TRBV12-4 to TRBJ1-2, with D perhaps TRBD1 (6 bases). The CDR3 consists of 13 residues. The ends were cut back, 5 bases at V and 7 bases at J, with 14 bases in the middle. CDR3 protein: CASSTRGWRGYTF. The CDR3 region has the DNA TGTGCCAGCAGTACCAGGGGATGGCGTGGCTACACCTTC.

Notes on this clonotype: The junction departs from germline at one end; a sequencing error may be responsible. The genes are TRBV12-3 or TRBV12-4 and TRBJ1-2; D gene unclear. The CDR3 runs 12 residues. The CDR3 protein is CASSLAPPRYTF. CDR3 in DNA: TGTGCCAGCAGCTTAGCCCCTCCACGCTACACCTTC.

This chain joins TRBV12-3 or TRBV12-4 and TRBJ1-2; no clear D. V gave up 10 bases and J gave up 5 bases, with 23 bases separating them. This CDR3 comprises 15 residues. CDR3 sequence reads: CATTGLAGSGYGYTF. As DNA, the CDR3 is TGTGCCACCACCGGTTTGGCGGGGTCTGGATATGGCTACACCTTC.

The chain joins TRBV12-3 or TRBV12-4 to TRBJ1-2; D unclear. The CDR3 is 11 amino acids. The V end lost 5 bases, the J end lost 8 bases, and 9 bases lay between the germline ends. The CDR3 reads CASSKGQGYTF. The CDR3 coding sequence is TGTGCCAGCAGTAAGGGCCAGGGCTACACCTTC.

By share, this clonotype counts as large (0.1 to 1%). V gene TRBV12-3 or TRBV12-4 combines with J gene TRBJ1-2; TRBD1 aligns across 7 bases. The length of the CDR3 is 14 residues. V trimming: 6 bases; J trimming: 7 bases; junction bases outside the gene matches: 11. CDR3 DNA sequence: TGTGCCAGCAGCCAACTGACAGGGAATAGTGGCTACACCTTC. The encoded protein is CASSQLTGNSGYTF.

The chain combines TRBV12-3 or TRBV12-4 with TRBJ1-2; 7 positions agree with TRBD1. The junction had 11 bases not matched to a gene; V was cut back by 6 bases and J by 7 bases. This CDR3 region has 14 residues. The CDR3 bases are TGTGCCAGCAGCAAGTTGACAGGGAATAGTGGCTACACCTTC. Its translation: CASSKLTGNSGYTF.

The rearrangement uses TRBV12-3 or TRBV12-4 and TRBJ1-2; no clear D. Trimming took off 2 bases at V and 10 bases at J, with 11 bases between the two ends. The CDR3 loop spans 12 amino acids. CDR3 sequence: CASSLQETFYTF. In nucleotides, the CDR3 is TGTGCCAGCAGTTTACAGGAGACCTTCTACACCTTC.

The rearrangement joins TRBV12-3 or TRBV12-4 to TRBJ1-2; 9 bases map to TRBD1. The CDR3 spans 15 residues. J lost 4 bases, V lost 1 base, and 4 bases had no gene match. The CDR3 reads CASSLVGQGGYGYTF. As DNA, the CDR3 is TGTGCCAGCAGTTTAGTGGGACAGGGCGGCTATGGCTACACCTTC.